The clone carrying this TCR beta chain was observed a few times. Antigen: not known. Quantitative molecular-barcoded 5'-RACE generated the TCR beta libraries. TCRdb reanalysed the 5' RACE reads using MiXCR and keeps one entry per CDR3 protein. The sample lists 750,000 to 850,000 distinct CDR3 sequences, around 11% occurring once. The germline gives CDR1 MNHNS, CDR2 SASEGT. V lost 6 bases and J lost 8; bases outside the gene matches: 6. The CDR3 is 13 residues long. The sample is drawn from a study of CD8 T cells in ankylosing spondylitis. Whole-study results and caveats: A motif of roughly eight highly homologous TCR beta variants was seen as apparently characteristic of ankylosing spondylitis blood.

Sequencing used blood, either unsorted or a sorted T cell fraction (not recorded which). The rearrangement links TRBV6-1 to TRBJ1-2; 10 bases match TRBD1. This TCR derives from a male donor with ankylosing spondylitis. The CDR3 sequence: CASSGTGDRGYTF. In nucleotides, the CDR3 is TGTGCCAGCAGCGGGACAGGGGACAGGGGCTACACCTTC.